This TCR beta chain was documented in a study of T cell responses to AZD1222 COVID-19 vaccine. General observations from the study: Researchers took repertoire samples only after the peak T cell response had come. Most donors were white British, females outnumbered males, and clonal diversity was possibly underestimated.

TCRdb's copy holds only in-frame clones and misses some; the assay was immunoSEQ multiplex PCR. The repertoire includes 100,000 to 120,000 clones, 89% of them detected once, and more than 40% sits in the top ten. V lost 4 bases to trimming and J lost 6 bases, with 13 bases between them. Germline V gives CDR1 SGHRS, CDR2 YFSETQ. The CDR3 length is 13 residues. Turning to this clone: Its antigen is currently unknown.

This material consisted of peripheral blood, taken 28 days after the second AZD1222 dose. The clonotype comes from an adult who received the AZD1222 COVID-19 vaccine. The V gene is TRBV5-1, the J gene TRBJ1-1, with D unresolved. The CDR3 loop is CASSGDVGAEAFF. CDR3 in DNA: TGCGCCAGCAGCGGAGATGTAGGCGCTGAAGCTTTCTTT.